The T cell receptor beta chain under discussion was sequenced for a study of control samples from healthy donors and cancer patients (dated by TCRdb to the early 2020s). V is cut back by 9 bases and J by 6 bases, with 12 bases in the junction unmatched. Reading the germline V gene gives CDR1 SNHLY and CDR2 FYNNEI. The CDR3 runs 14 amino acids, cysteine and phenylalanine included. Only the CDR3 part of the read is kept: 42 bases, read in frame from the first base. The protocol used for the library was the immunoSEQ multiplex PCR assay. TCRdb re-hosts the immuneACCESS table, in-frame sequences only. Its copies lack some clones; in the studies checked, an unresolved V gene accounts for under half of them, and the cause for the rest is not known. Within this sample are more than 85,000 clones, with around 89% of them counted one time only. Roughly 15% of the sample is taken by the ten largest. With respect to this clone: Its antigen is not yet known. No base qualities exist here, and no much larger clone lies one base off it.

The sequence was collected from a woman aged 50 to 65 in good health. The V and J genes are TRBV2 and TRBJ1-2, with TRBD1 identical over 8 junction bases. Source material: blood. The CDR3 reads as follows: CASKSRGLGDGYTF. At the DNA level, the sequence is TGTGCCAGTAAAAGCAGGGGGCTTGGAGATGGCTACACCTTC.